This section outlines one T cell receptor (beta chain) sequence together with its context. Its antigen is as yet unknown. The data were produced by immunoSEQ multiplex PCR, yet TCRdb's version contains in-frame clones alone and is incomplete. The repertoire has 6,500 to 8,000 clones, almost 85% of them found once; the top ten carry about 1.4%. The time point denotes: 2015-2016 season, 7 days after influenza vaccination. This sample is drawn from a study of follicular helper T cells after annual influenza vaccination. Looking at the study overall: Sampling occurred days 0, 7 and 28 after each influenza vaccination.

V lost 2 bases and J lost 9, with 18 bases in between. The CDR3 sequence is 15 residues long. Germline assignment: CDR1 SGHKS and CDR2 YYEKEE (reference sequence). Study-level points and caveats: Each annual vaccination recalled recurring oligoclonal ICOS+CD38+ cTfh clonotypes.

This receptor was taken from an adult who received the influenza vaccine. The chain uses TRBV5-5 and TRBJ2-1; no clear D. Sample: CXCR5- memory CD4+ T cells sorted from blood, taken 7 days after influenza vaccination. The CDR3 is CASSFRPSVESEQFF. The CDR3 DNA reads as TGTGCCAGCAGCTTCCGACCGAGCGTCGAATCTGAGCAGTTCTTC.